A single sample gave rise to the 32 T cell receptor beta chains below, sequenced in a study of blood T cells in healthy people across ages (dated by TCRdb to the mid-2010s). The method was 5' RACE. This sample was sequenced with an Illumina HiSeq 2500. A second PCR of about 7 to 12 cycles was run with a J-beta primer mix and a sample-barcoded 5' primer. In TCRdb, the public reads were trimmed at Q25 with fastp and aligned with MiXCR, with productive beta chains retained. Every CDR3 protein is listed once, alongside the most common genes and DNA of its rows. This sample holds around 1,000,000 distinct CDR3 sequences; about 23% were observed only once. 0.75% of the sample is in the top ten clones. These data were also reused for a study on T cells of mothers and their children.

The sequencing input was blood. These TCRs come from a girl between 2 and 10 years old in good health.

This clonotype was detected a few times. The rearrangement joins TRBV20-1 to TRBJ2-1; 12 positions agree with TRBD2. Germline lookup yields CDR1 DFQATT and CDR2 SNEGSKA (reference sequence). The CDR3 contains 16 residues. V lost 5 bases and J lost 9; bases outside the gene matches: 14. The CDR3 spells CSAADYELAGGVEQFF. The DNA of the CDR3 is TGCAGTGCTGCCGATTACGAACTAGCGGGAGGTGTTGAGCAGTTCTTC.

The chain uses TRBV9 and TRBJ2-1; D is undetermined. The V end was cut by 1 base, the J end by 10 bases, with 3 bases between. In germline, CDR1 is SGDLS, CDR2 YYNGEE. The CDR3 is 10 amino acids. CDR3 region: CASSVLEQFF. The CDR3 DNA reads as TGTGCCAGCAGCGTACTGGAGCAGTTCTTC.

This clonotype was picked up a small number of times. This chain joins TRBV7-9 and TRBJ2-5, with D unclear. V lost 3 bases to trimming and J lost 1 base, with 18 bases between them. Germline V gene lookup returns CDR1 SEHNR and CDR2 FQNEAQ (reference sequence). This CDR3 region has 17 residues. The CDR3 protein is CASSLLSEFPFQETQYF. CDR3 nucleotides: TGTGCCAGCAGCTTGCTATCCGAGTTTCCTTTCCAAGAGACCCAGTACTTC.

This rearrangement joins TRBV10-2 to TRBJ2-4, with D possibly matching TRBD2 (5 bases). The ends were cut back, 2 bases at V and 0 bases at J, with 17 bases in the middle. The CDR3 runs to 18 residues. Germline V gene data show CDR1 as WSHSY and CDR2 as SAAADI. The CDR3 protein is CASSESSAPGGAKNIQYF. The CDR3 DNA sequence: TGCGCCAGCAGTGAGAGTAGCGCCCCAGGCGGAGCCAAAAACATTCAGTACTTC.

This clonotype was detected only a few times. The chain has TRBV7-9 and TRBJ1-1, with D perhaps matching TRBD1 (5 bases). CDR1 and CDR2 from the germline V gene are SEHNR and FQNEAQ (reference sequence). The CDR3 is 14 residues long. V was clipped by 2 bases and J by 13 bases, with 20 bases between them. The DNA of the CDR3 is TGTGCCAGCAGCTTATTAGGCACAGGCCCGGGTGGTTTCTTT. Protein product: CASSLLGTGPGGFF.

This chain joins TRBV6-2 or TRBV6-3 and TRBJ1-5; perhaps TRBD1 as D (5 bases). The V end lost 0 bases, the J end lost 5 bases, and 11 bases lay between the germline ends. The CDR3 runs to 15 residues. CDR1 and CDR2 from the germline V gene are MNHEY and SVGEGT. CDR3 residues: CASSYSIAGDQPQHF. CDR3 sequence (DNA): TGTGCCAGCAGTTACTCGATTGCGGGGGATCAGCCCCAGCATTTT.

The chain uses TRBV12-3 or TRBV12-4 and TRBJ1-6; TRBD1 might be the D (6 bases). Trimming stripped 6 bases from V and 9 bases from J, with 12 bases between. This CDR3 spans 13 amino acids. This chain's CDR3 is CASRQGEGSPLHF. DNA of the CDR3: TGTGCCAGCAGACAGGGAGAGGGTTCACCCCTCCACTTT.

CDR3 in DNA: TGTGCCAGAAGGACTAGCGGGAGTAATGAGCAGTTCTTC. This codes for CARRTSGSNEQFF. The V gene is TRBV7-2, the J gene TRBJ2-1; 13 bases are shared with TRBD2. The CDR3 is 13 residues long. V was clipped by 9 bases and J by 7 bases; unmatched bases: 3. Germline lookup yields CDR1 SGHTA and CDR2 FQGNSA.

The rearrangement joins TRBV20-1 to TRBJ1-1; D gene unclear. CDR1 and CDR2 (germline): DFQATT, SNEGSKA (reference sequence). V lost 7 bases, J lost 0 bases, and 15 bases lay in between. The CDR3 length is 14 residues. CDR3 amino acids: CSGRQDFMNTEAFF. The CDR3 DNA follows: TGCAGTGGGAGGCAGGATTTCATGAACACTGAAGCTTTCTTT.

CDR3 nucleotide sequence: TGCAGCGTACGGACAGGGGAAGGCAAAAACATTCAGTACTTC. Amino acids: CSVRTGEGKNIQYF. The J gene is TRBJ2-4, the V gene TRBV29-1, with 9 nucleotides matching TRBD1. Trimming took 6 bases from V and 3 from J; bases not matched to a gene: 6. CDR1 is SQVTM, CDR2 ANQGSEA, per germline. This CDR3 contains 14 residues.

This clonotype was counted between two and nine times. Because the CDR3's place on the DNA is in doubt, the DNA is left out and the CDR3 is given as listed by TCRdb. The chain is built from TRBV6-5 and TRBJ2-7; the D call TRBD1 from the table was never checked on the DNA. The CDR3 is made up of 14 amino acids, end residues included. CDR1 is MNHEY and CDR2 is SVGAGI in the germline V gene. CDR3 amino acids: CASSFQVSAYEQYF.

In this sample, this clonotype turned up a few times. The V call is TRBV18, the J call TRBJ2-7; D perhaps matches TRBD1 (6 bases). Trimming left V 2 bases short and J 2 bases short, with 16 bases between. This CDR3 comprises 16 residues. Per germline, CDR1 KGHSH and CDR2 LQKENI. For the CDR3, the DNA is TGTGCCAGCTCACCAGTGGATTTGGGGGCCACCTACGAGCAGTACTTC. Protein product: CASSPVDLGATYEQYF.

The J gene is TRBJ1-4, the V gene TRBV5-6, with D possibly being TRBD1 (6 bases). Germline V CDR1 and CDR2: SGHDT, YYEEEE. The CDR3 runs to 15 residues. V was trimmed by 0 bases and J by 6 bases, leaving 12 bases between them. CDR3 loop: CASSLAGGVDEKLFF. In nucleotides, the CDR3 is TGTGCCAGCAGCTTGGCGGGGGGCGTGGATGAAAAACTGTTTTTT. The full variable domain, in which reference TRBV5-6 and TRBJ1-4 provide the parts outside the CDR3, is DAGVTQSPTHLIKTRGQQVTLRCSPKSGHDTVSWYQQALGQGPQFIFQYYEEEERQRGNFPDRFSGHQFPNYSSELNVNALLLGDSALYLCASSLAGGVDEKLFFGSGTQLSVL.

The V and J genes are TRBV29-1 and TRBJ1-2; 7 bases agree with TRBD1. The V gene end was trimmed by 8 bases and the J gene end by 6 bases; junction bases not matched to a gene: 9. From germline, CDR1 is SQVTM and CDR2 ANQGSEA. This CDR3 comprises 12 residues. This CDR3 reads CSSLTGSDGYTF. DNA of the CDR3: TGCAGCTCTCTGACAGGGTCCGATGGCTACACCTTC. Full variable domain (remainder filled in from reference TRBV29-1 and TRBJ1-2): SAVISQKPSRDICQRGTSLTIQCQVDSQVTMMFWYRQQPGQSLTLIATANQGSEATYESGFVIDKFPISRPNLTFSTLTVSNMSPEDSSIYLCSSLTGSDGYTFGSGTRLTVV.

As regards this clonotype: One end of the junction does not line up with germline, which may come from a read error. The chain links TRBV7-2 to TRBJ1-1, with D tentatively TRBD1 (6 bases). The V gene's germline CDR1 is SGHTA and CDR2 FQGNSA. CDR3 length: 13 amino acids. CDR3 sequence (DNA): TGTGCCAACAGCCGCAGGGGAGGCGCTGAAGCTTTCTTT. This sequence encodes CANSRRGGAEAFF.

The chain uses TRBV20-1 and TRBJ2-2; TRBD2 aligns across 7 bases. The V and J ends lost 3 bases and 4 bases, in that order; junction bases with no gene match: 8. Per the germline V gene, CDR1 is DFQATT and CDR2 is SNEGSKA (reference sequence). There are 15 residues in the CDR3. The chain's CDR3 is CSARRGGSGTGELFF. CDR3 sequence (DNA): TGCAGTGCTAGGAGGGGAGGGTCGGGCACCGGGGAGCTGTTTTTT.

This clonotype appeared a few times. The chain combines TRBV7-9 with TRBJ2-1, with 11 bases that match TRBD2. Per the germline V gene, CDR1 is SEHNR and CDR2 is FQNEAQ (reference sequence). The V and J ends lost 4 bases and 7 bases, in that order; junction bases with no gene match: 6. The CDR3 is 15 residues long. The CDR3 spells CASSSTSGIGNEQFF. CDR3 DNA: TGTGCCAGCAGCTCGACTAGCGGGATTGGGAATGAGCAGTTCTTC.

This clonotype was seen just once. The chain employs TRBV5-5 and TRBJ2-5; 8 bases line up with TRBD2. This CDR3 spans 15 amino acids. In germline, CDR1 is SGHKS, CDR2 YYEKEE (reference sequence). The ends lost 5 bases at V and 2 bases at J; junction bases unmatched: 8. The CDR3: CASSSGLGTQETQYF. The CDR3 DNA is TGTGCCAGCAGTTCGGGACTAGGGACGCAAGAGACCCAGTACTTC.

A few counts support this clonotype. This chain joins TRBV5-6 and TRBJ2-5; TRBD2 is a possible D gene (6 bases). Trimming removed 2 bases from V and 5 bases from J, with 13 bases in between. Germline V lookup: CDR1 SGHDT, CDR2 YYEEEE. This CDR3 has 14 amino acids. In nucleotides, the CDR3 is TGTGCCAGCAGCTTTGGCGGGGCAGGCGAGACCCAGTACTTC. This sequence encodes CASSFGGAGETQYF. Based on the CDR3 plus reference TRBV5-6 and TRBJ2-5, the full variable domain is DAGVTQSPTHLIKTRGQQVTLRCSPKSGHDTVSWYQQALGQGPQFIFQYYEEEERQRGNFPDRFSGHQFPNYSSELNVNALLLGDSALYLCASSFGGAGETQYFGPGTRLLVL.

This clonotype appeared many times. Relative to the germline gene, one junction end is altered; a read error may explain this. This chain uses TRBV7-7 with TRBJ2-2, with D possibly matching TRBD2 (5 bases). Looked up from germline, CDR1 is SSHAT and CDR2 is FNYEAQ (reference sequence). This CDR3 has 15 residues. The CDR3 DNA follows: TGTGCTAGCAGCGCGGACTTCCCTAACACCGGGGAGCTGTTTTTT. Translating it yields CASSADFPNTGELFF.

V usage is TRBV29-1 and J usage is TRBJ2-5, with no clear D. The germline gives CDR1 SQVTM, CDR2 ANQGSEA. The CDR3 spans 12 residues. V was trimmed by 4 bases and J by 3 bases, leaving 9 bases between them. The CDR3 DNA reads TGCAGCGTTGTAGACTTTGAAGAGACCCAGTACTTC. Amino acids: CSVVDFEETQYF. The whole variable domain, filled in from reference TRBV29-1 and TRBJ2-5, reads SAVISQKPSRDICQRGTSLTIQCQVDSQVTMMFWYRQQPGQSLTLIATANQGSEATYESGFVIDKFPISRPNLTFSTLTVSNMSPEDSSIYLCSVVDFEETQYFGPGTRLLVL.

In this sample, this clonotype turned up a few times. The rearrangement joins TRBV4-2 to TRBJ2-5, with TRBD2 as a possible D gene (6 bases). Trimming took 0 bases from V and 7 from J, leaving 24 bases between them. The CDR3 has 18 residues. Germline values: CDR1 LGHNA, CDR2 YNFKEQ. CDR3 DNA: TGTGCCAGCAGCCAAGACCCCTCCTCGGCGGGGTTGATGGGGACCCAGTACTTC. It specifies CASSQDPSSAGLMGTQYF.

The chain employs TRBV11-2 and TRBJ1-2; a possible D gene is TRBD1 (6 bases). This CDR3 contains 15 residues. V was trimmed by 5 bases and J by 4 bases, leaving 17 bases between them. The V gene's germline CDR1 is SGHAT and CDR2 FQNNGV. This CDR3 is CASSNRSGQFYGYTF. Here the CDR3 DNA reads TGTGCCAGCAGCAACCGAAGCGGACAGTTCTATGGCTACACCTTC.

In its sample, this clonotype was seen a few times. The chain has TRBV5-1 and TRBJ2-7; 9 nucleotides match TRBD2. Germline values: CDR1 SGHRS, CDR2 YFSETQ. The V segment lost 0 bases and the J segment 6 bases; nucleotides outside the gene matches: 7. There are 15 residues in the CDR3. The CDR3: CASSLEGLAPSEQYF. The CDR3 DNA sequence: TGCGCCAGCAGCTTGGAGGGACTAGCTCCATCCGAGCAGTACTTC.

The V call is TRBV20-1, the J call TRBJ2-7; a possible D gene is TRBD1 (5 bases). CDR3 length equals 16 residues. Trimming removed 0 bases from V and 0 bases from J, with 15 bases in between. Germline V gives CDR1 DFQATT, CDR2 SNEGSKA (reference sequence). The CDR3 nucleotides are TGCAGTGCTAGAGATTCGCAGGGCAGTAGCTCCTACGAGCAGTACTTC. It is translated as CSARDSQGSSSYEQYF.

Only a few counts were recorded for this clonotype. This chain uses TRBV29-1 with TRBJ1-4; D is possibly TRBD1 (6 bases). Germline CDR1 is SQVTM and CDR2 is ANQGSEA. There are 12 residues in the CDR3. The CDR3 DNA reads as TGCAGTGGGGGCGACCCCAATGAAAAACTGTTTTTT. Protein sequence: CSGGDPNEKLFF.

This clonotype was detected only a few times. This chain joins TRBV5-1 and TRBJ2-7, with TRBD2 identical over 10 bases. The J call is uncertain, as TRBJ2-1 better fits the DNA end. The CDR3 extends over 15 amino acids. Germline-derived CDR1 and CDR2 are SGHRS and YFSETQ. The CDR3 spells CASSPTLAGVWEQFF. In DNA, the CDR3 is TGCGCCAGCAGCCCTACTCTAGCGGGAGTATGGGAGCAGTTCTTC.

The chain combines TRBV5-4 with TRBJ2-4; D possibly uses TRBD1 or TRBD2 (5 bases each). From germline, CDR1 is SGHNT and CDR2 YYREEE (reference sequence). V lost 0 bases and J 9 bases, leaving 7 bases between the germline ends. CDR3 size: 12 residues. CDR3 nucleotides: TGTGCCAGCAGCTTGGAAGGGACCATTCAGTACTTC. Protein: CASSLEGTIQYF.

The rearrangement links TRBV6-1 to TRBJ2-5, with TRBD2 matching 8 bases. CDR1 is MNHNS and CDR2 is SASEGT in the germline V gene. J lost 3 bases, V lost 8 bases, and 5 bases had no gene match. The CDR3 contains 13 residues. The CDR3 coding sequence is TGTGCCAGCGGGACTAGTGGCGAAGAGACCCAGTACTTC. Protein sequence: CASGTSGEETQYF.

The rearrangement uses TRBV29-1 and TRBJ2-7; unclear D gene. Germline CDR1 reads SQVTM; CDR2 reads ANQGSEA. The CDR3 length is 11 residues. V was cut by 4 bases and J by 3 bases, with 7 bases left in between. Here the CDR3 reads CSVVLYYEQYF. The CDR3 nucleotides read TGCAGCGTTGTTCTGTACTACGAGCAGTACTTC.

This clonotype was seen more than once but under ten times. This chain connects TRBV13 to TRBJ2-5; D remains ambiguous. Germline V gene sequence: CDR1 PRHDT, CDR2 FYEKMQ (reference sequence). The CDR3 is made up of 16 amino acids. V lost 0 bases and J 3 bases, leaving 14 bases between the germline ends. Here the CDR3 DNA reads TGTGCCAGCAGCTTAGGAGGCGTTGGCACCGAAGAGACCCAGTACTTC. It specifies CASSLGGVGTEETQYF.

This sequence joins TRBV10-3 and TRBJ1-2; D is ambiguous. This CDR3 region has 13 residues. Trimming pared 7 bases from V and 2 bases from J, leaving 11 bases between. CDR1 and CDR2 from the germline V gene are ENHRY and SYGVKD. The chain's CDR3 is CAITRERNYGYTF. DNA for the CDR3: TGTGCCATCACTCGGGAGAGAAACTATGGCTACACCTTC.